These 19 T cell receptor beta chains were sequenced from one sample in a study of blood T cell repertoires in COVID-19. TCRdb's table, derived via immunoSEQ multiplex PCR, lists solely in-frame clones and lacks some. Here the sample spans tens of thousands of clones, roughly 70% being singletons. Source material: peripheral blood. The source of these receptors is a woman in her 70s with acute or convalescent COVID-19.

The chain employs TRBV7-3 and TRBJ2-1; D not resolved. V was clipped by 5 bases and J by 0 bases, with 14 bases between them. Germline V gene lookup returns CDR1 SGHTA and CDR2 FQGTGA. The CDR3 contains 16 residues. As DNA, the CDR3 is TGTGCCAGCAGCCCTTCTCCGTGGAGCTCCTACAATGAGCAGTTCTTC. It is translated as CASSPSPWSSYNEQFF.

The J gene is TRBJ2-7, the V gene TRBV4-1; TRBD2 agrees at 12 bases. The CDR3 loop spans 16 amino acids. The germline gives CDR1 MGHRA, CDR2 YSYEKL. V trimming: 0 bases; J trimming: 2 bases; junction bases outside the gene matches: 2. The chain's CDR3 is CASSQDPSGRAYEQYF. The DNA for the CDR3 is TGCGCCAGCAGCCAAGATCCTAGCGGGAGGGCCTACGAGCAGTACTTC.

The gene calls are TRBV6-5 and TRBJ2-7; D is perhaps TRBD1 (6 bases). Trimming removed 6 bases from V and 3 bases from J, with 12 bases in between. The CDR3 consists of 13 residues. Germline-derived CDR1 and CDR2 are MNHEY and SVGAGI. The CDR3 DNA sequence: TGTGCCAGCAGACCCACGGACAGCTACGAGCAGTACTTC. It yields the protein CASRPTDSYEQYF.

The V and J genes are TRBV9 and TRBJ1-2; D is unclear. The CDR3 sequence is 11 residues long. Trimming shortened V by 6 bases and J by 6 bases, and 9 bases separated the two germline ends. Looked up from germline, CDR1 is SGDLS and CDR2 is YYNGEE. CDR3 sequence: CASTGLHGYTF. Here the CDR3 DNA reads TGTGCCAGCACTGGGCTGCATGGCTACACCTTC.

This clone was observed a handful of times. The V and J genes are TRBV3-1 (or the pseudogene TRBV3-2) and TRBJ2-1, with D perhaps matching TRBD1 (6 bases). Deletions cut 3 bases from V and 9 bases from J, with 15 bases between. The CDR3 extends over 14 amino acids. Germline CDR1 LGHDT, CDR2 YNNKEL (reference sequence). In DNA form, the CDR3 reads TGTGCCAGCAGCCACTCGTTCAAGACAGGTGAGCAGTTCTTC. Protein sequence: CASSHSFKTGEQFF.

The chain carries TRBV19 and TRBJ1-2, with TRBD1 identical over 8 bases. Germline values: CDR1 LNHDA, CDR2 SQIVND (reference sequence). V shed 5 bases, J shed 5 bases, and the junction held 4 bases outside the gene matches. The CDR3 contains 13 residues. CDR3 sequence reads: CASSDRGDYGYTF. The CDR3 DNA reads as TGTGCCAGTAGTGACAGGGGAGATTATGGCTACACCTTC. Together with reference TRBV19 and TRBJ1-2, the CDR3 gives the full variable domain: DGGITQSPKYLFRKEGQNVTLSCEQNLNHDAMYWYRQDPGQGLRLIYYSQIVNDFQKGDIAEGYSVSREKKESFPLTVTSAQKNPTAFYLCASSDRGDYGYTFGSGTRLTVV.

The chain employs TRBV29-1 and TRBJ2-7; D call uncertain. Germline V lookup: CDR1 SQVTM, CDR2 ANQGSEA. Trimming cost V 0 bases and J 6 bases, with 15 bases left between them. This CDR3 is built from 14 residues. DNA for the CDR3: TGCAGCGTTGAAGATCCGGCCCAGCGCCGCGAGCAGTACTTC. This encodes CSVEDPAQRREQYF.

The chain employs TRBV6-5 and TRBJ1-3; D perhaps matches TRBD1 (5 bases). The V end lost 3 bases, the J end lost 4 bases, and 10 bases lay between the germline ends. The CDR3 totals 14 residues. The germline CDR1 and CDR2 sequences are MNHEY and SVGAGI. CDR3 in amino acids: CASSYGTAGNTIYF. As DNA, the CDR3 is TGTGCCAGCAGTTATGGGACTGCCGGAAACACCATATATTTT.

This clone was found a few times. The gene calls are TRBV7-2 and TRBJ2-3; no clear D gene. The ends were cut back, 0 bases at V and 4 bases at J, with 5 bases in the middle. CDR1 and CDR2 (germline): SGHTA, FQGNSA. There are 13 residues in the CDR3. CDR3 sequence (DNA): TGTGCCAGCAGCTTAGCAGCACCAGATACGCAGTATTTT. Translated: CASSLAAPDTQYF.

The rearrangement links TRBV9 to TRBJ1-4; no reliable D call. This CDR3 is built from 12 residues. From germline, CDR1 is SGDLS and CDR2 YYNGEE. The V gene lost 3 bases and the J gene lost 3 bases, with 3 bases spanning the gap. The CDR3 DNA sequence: TGTGCCAGCAGCGACTCTAATGAAAAACTGTTTTTT. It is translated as CASSDSNEKLFF.

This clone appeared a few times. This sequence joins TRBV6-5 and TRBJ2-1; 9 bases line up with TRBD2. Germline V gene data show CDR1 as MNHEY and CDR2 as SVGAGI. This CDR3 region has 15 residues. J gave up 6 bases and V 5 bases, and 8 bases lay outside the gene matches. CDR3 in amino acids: CASSPGSGRVNEQFF. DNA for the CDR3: TGTGCCAGCAGTCCGGGTAGCGGGAGAGTCAATGAGCAGTTCTTC.

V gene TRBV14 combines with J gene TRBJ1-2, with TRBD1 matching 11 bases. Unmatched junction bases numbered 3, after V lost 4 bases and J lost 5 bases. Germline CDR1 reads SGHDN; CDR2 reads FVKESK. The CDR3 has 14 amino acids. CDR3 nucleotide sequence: TGTGCCAGCAGCCGGGACAGGGGGGAATATGGCTACACCTTC. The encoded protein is CASSRDRGEYGYTF.

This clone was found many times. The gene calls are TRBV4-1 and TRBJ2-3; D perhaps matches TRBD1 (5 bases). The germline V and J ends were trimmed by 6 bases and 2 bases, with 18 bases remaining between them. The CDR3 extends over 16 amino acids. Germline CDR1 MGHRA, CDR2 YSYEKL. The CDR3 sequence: CASRLSLTGSTDTQYF. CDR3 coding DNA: TGCGCCAGCAGACTCTCCCTAACAGGATCCACAGATACGCAGTATTTT.

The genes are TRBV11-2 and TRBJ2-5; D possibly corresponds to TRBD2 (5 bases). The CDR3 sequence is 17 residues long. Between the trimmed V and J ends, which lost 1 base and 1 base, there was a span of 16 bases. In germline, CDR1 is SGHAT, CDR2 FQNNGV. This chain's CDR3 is CASSLALGRGLQETQYF. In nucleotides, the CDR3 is TGTGCCAGCAGCTTAGCTTTAGGGCGAGGGCTCCAAGAGACCCAGTACTTC.

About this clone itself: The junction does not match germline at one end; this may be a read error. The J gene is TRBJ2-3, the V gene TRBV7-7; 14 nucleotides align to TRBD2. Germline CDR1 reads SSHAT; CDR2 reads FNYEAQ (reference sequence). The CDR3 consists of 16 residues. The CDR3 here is CASSLGLAGGADTQYF. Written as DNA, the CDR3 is TGTGCTAGCAGCTTAGGACTAGCGGGGGGCGCAGATACGCAGTATTTT.

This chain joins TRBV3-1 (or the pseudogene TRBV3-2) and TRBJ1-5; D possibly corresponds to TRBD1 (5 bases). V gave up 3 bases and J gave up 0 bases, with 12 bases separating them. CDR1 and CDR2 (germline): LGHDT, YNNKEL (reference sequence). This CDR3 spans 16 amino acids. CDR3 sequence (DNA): TGTGCCAGCAGCCAGGGAGGGGCTTATAGCAATCAGCCCCAGCATTTT. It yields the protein CASSQGGAYSNQPQHF.

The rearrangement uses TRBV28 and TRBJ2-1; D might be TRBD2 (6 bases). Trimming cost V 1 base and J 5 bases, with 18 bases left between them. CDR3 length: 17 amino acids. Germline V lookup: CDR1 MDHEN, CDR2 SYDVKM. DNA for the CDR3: TGTGCCAGCAGTTTATTCCAAGGGAGGTCCCCTAACAATGAGCAGTTCTTC. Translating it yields CASSLFQGRSPNNEQFF. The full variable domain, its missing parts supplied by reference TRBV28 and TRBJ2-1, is DVKVTQSSRYLVKRTGEKVFLECVQDMDHENMFWYRQDPGLGLRLIYFSYDVKMKEKGDIPEGYSVSREKKERFSLILESASTNQTSMYLCASSLFQGRSPNNEQFFGPGTRLTVL.

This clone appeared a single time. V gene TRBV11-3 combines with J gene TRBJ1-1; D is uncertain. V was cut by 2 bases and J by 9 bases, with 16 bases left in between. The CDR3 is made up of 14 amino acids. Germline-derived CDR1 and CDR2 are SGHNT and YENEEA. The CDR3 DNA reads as TGTGCCAGCAGCTTATCGGCCGGGGATCGGAAAGCTTTCTTT. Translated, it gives CASSLSAGDRKAFF.

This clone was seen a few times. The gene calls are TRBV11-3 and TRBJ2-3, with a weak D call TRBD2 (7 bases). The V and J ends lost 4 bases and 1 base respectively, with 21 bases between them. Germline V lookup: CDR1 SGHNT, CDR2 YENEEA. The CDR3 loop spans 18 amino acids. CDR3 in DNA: TGTGCCAGCAGCTCGGGCGGGGGCGACGACTATGGCACAGATACGCAGTATTTT. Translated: CASSSGGGDDYGTDTQYF.